Sequencing of this TCR beta chain was carried out in a study of blood T cell repertoires in COVID-19. Looking at the study overall: Both acute and convalescent COVID-19 samples were obtained from the United States, Italy and Spain. PBMCs, B-cell-depleted T cells, or T cells provided the cDNA or gDNA that made up the material.

The authors' processing: It was from reference gene primer amplification that nucleated cell counts were estimated. The repertoire was sequenced with immunoSEQ multiplex PCR; TCRdb's copy has only in-frame clones and lacks some. The V and J calls and clone size come from that table; D and trimming were worked out from the DNA. The table lists around 67,000 clones, around 91% of them singletons. The sequence was collected from a human donor in a cohort sampled during active COVID-19. Specimen: peripheral blood.

CDR3 in amino acids: CASSPLVYGYTF. CDR3 bases: TGTGCCAGCAGTCCTTTAGTCTATGGCTACACCTTC. The rearrangement joins TRBV28 to TRBJ1-2; D is uncertain. There are 12 residues in the CDR3. The V gene's germline CDR1 is MDHEN and CDR2 SYDVKM. With 5 bases removed from V and 4 bases from J, the gap between germline ends came to 8 bases.